Each of the 3 T cell receptor beta chains below was sequenced from the same sample in a study of CXCR3-negative and CXCR3-positive naive CD8 T cells. Libraries of TRB cDNA were made by 5' RACE and carried UMIs. TCRdb reprocessed the 5' RACE reads and keeps a single row for each CDR3 protein, giving no DNA. This listing includes more than 45,000 distinct CDR3 sequences. The sequencing input was naive CXCR3- CD8+ T cells from blood. As for subset: CD45RO-CCR7+CD27+CD95- naive CD8+ T cells lacking CXCR3 (TNR3-). All receptors come from a human donor in good health. Some clones in this sample may be carry-over from other donors' samples.

V usage is TRBV7-8 and J usage is TRBJ2-1; TCRdb indicates TRBD1, and absent DNA this call remains unverified. CDR1 is SGHVS, CDR2 FQNEAQ, per germline. The CDR3 loop spans 15 amino acids. The CDR3 protein is CASSLGRGESPEQFF.

The chain combines TRBV25-1 with TRBJ1-2. The CDR3 has 17 amino acids. Germline V gene data show CDR1 as MGHDK and CDR2 as SYGVNS. This chain's CDR3 is CASSEGLSGGDNYGYTF.

This chain connects TRBV13 to TRBJ1-2; the TRBD1 assignment by TCRdb is unverifiable without DNA. This CDR3 is 15 amino acids long. Germline V gene lookup returns CDR1 PRHDT and CDR2 FYEKMQ (reference sequence). This CDR3 is CASSAGPGQGLGYTF.